This T cell receptor beta chain was captured by sequencing in a study of shared clonotypes between healthy human individuals (dated by TCRdb to about 2020). Concerning the study at large: The cohort comprised a couple of women and a few men aged 18 to 49 years. Per donor, three plates each were used for CD4 naive and CD4 memory, two for CD8 naive, and one for CD8 memory. The study deeply sequenced blood TCR repertoires of about 5 healthy adults to estimate repertoire size and the extent of clonotype sharing between individuals. Different laboratories and diverse techniques were used to prepare libraries and sequence TCR repertoires, to increase sequencing depth and limit assay-specific biases. Per donor, leukapheresis produced somewhere between about 0.9 and 9 billion PBMCs.

CD8 naive samples were CD45RO-negative cells positively selected for CCR7, giving a CD45RA+CCR7+ population that excluded TemRA cells. The donors were healthy, HIV-negative adults who had no recently reported acute infections or vaccinations. Only Caucasian adults living in Nashville, Tennessee, USA were represented among the donors. After blood collection by leukapheresis, PBMCs were isolated using Ficoll-Histopaque density gradient centrifugation and then cryopreserved in the vapor phase of liquid nitrogen. Analytical flow cytometry was used to check the purity and quantity of every magnetically sorted T cell population. Genomic DNA was isolated from every sorted fraction and measured by UV absorbance on a Nanodrop 2000c. Using the deep immunoSEQ assay, TCR CDR3 regions were amplified from genomic DNA by multiplex PCR. Extracted genomic DNA from each cell subset was spread evenly across all wells of several immunoSEQ 96-well plates, with each plate serving as a replicate. For sorted subsets, 200 to 250 ng genomic DNA, equal to about 30,000 T cell genomes, was loaded into each replicate PCR. The purified libraries were quantified using a Qubit 3.0 fluorometer, sized with a Bioanalyzer 2100, and then quantified again using the KAPA Library Quantification kit. A separate single-read 150-cycle Illumina NextSeq 550 flow cell was used to sequence each immunoSEQ 96-well plate. Under the source paper's analysis protocol: Because the immunoSEQ output included only junctional sequences and no quality scores, the filtering could not be the same as the filtering used for full-length reads. Sequences were annotated with PyIR, a Python wrapper for IgBLAST v1.9, and V/J genes and CDR3 were assigned using IMGT germline references. Reads were removed for weak V/J assignments (E-value above 1e-6), missing CDR3, stop codons, out-of-frame junctions, or ambiguous translated residues. V3J clonotypes were defined by identical inferred V gene, J gene, and CDR3 amino acid sequence. The percentage overlap between two repertoires was calculated by dividing the number of shared unique clonotypes by the size of the smaller repertoire. Repertoire richness was assessed with RTK rarefaction, the Chao1 estimator, and Recon v2.1 estimates of unobserved clonotypes. Generation probabilities for all TCRbeta clonotypes obtained by the gDNA method from a handful of donors were computed using OLGA. The table was pulled from immuneACCESS by TCRdb, which kept in-frame rearrangements only. Such tables lose some clones; where checked, under half of the loss comes from unresolved V genes, and the rest has no known cause. The V and J calls and clone size were taken over from that table, and D and trimming were inferred from the DNA. Counted in this sample were more than 550,000 clones; just over 90% of them appeared once. The top ten clonotypes cover about a quarter of the sample.

The germline V gene sets CDR1 to LGHNA and CDR2 to YNFKEQ. Its CDR3 holds 15 amino acids, cysteine through phenylalanine. Only the CDR3 part of the read is kept: 45 bases, read in frame from the first base. At the junction V is shortened by 3 bases and J by 7 bases; bases outside the gene matches: 11. Details on this clone: Its antigen is not yet known. Base-call qualities are not available, and no considerably larger clone is one nucleotide away.

Paper-wide results and their limitations: Based on pairwise subsampling, the degree of clonotype sharing among donors was expected to be affected by sequencing depth. Rarefaction of sorted-subset datasets indicated incomplete sequencing despite the large sequencing depth. Compared with non-shared clonotypes, the clonotypes found in all four sorted-subset donors had higher generation probabilities. The small number of donors limited the genetic and exposure-history diversity represented. Sampling was limited to blood, and TCR repertoires in tissue likely differ from TCR repertoires in blood. Larger estimated clonotype richness was generally found for naive subsets than for memory subsets. Across a few donors, approximately 5% of naive CD4, approximately 3.6% of naive CD8, 2.3% of memory CD4, and approximately 0.4% of memory CD8 clonotypes were shared.

The chain links TRBV4-2 with TRBJ2-7, with 8 bases aligning to TRBD1. This clonotype was sampled from a man in his thirties or forties in good health. The sequencing input was naive CD8+ T cells sorted from blood. The sample's cell subset or site label, in plain terms: CD45RA+CCR7+. The DNA is as follows: TGTGCCAGCAGCCAGCTACGGCAGGGGGCGTGGGAGCAGTACTTC. This gives the protein CASSQLRQGAWEQYF.